The rows below give T cell receptor beta chains drawn from one sample of a study of glioma-infiltrating T cells. Via MiXCR, TCRdb re-called the multiplex PCR reads, giving one row per CDR3 protein. The table shows over 140,000 distinct CDR3 sequences, with about 39% occurring only once. Specimen: glioma tissue, nonneoplastic brain tissue, or PBMCs (not recorded which). These receptors originate from a human donor with low-grade glioma or glioblastoma, undergoing nonglioma brain surgery, or in good health (not recorded which). Each CDR3 is given with its conserved first and last residue. A D gene is named only where the DNA matches it firmly. Only part of the rows carry a size: once, few, many, or a class if the clone is expanded.

v_gene	abundance	d_gene	j_gene	CDR3aa	CDR3nt
TRBV20-1	many	NA	TRBJ2-1	CSAGWEQFF	TGCAGTGCAGGATGGGAGCAGTTCTTC
TRBV11-2	few	NA	TRBJ2-7	CASSSFRGYEQYF	TGTGCCAGCAGCTCATTCAGGGGTTACGAGCAGTACTTC
TRBV6-1	NA	NA	TRBJ2-7	CASRSGGYTEQYF	TGTGCCAGTAGGTCAGGGGGGTATACCGAGCAGTACTTC
TRBV27	once	TRBD1	TRBJ1-4	CASRDRNEKLFF	TGTGCCAGCCGGGACAGAAATGAAAAACTGTTTTTT
TRBV5-4	NA	NA	TRBJ2-3	CARSFRESPDTQYF	TGTGCCCGCAGCTTTCGGGAGTCCCCAGATACGCAGTATTTT
TRBV27	many	NA	TRBJ2-7	CASSLDFGSYEQYF	TGTGCCAGCAGTTTAGACTTCGGCTCCTACGAGCAGTACTTC
TRBV20-1	few	NA	TRBJ2-7	CSARDWGRSGEQYF	TGCAGTGCTAGAGATTGGGGCAGATCAGGCGAGCAGTACTTC
TRBV28	NA	NA	TRBJ2-1	CASSFIALGINEQFF	TGTGCCAGCAGTTTTATCGCTTTAGGGATCAATGAGCAGTTCTTC
TRBV12-3/TRBV12-4	few	NA	TRBJ2-3	CASSQTRDTQYF	TGTGCCAGCAGTCAAACCAGGGATACGCAGTATTTT
TRBV20-1	NA	NA	TRBJ1-5	CSARGSLPQHF	TGCAGTGCTAGAGGGAGTCTGCCCCAGCATTTT
TRBV6-1	NA	TRBD1	TRBJ1-5	CASSRDRVNQPQHF	TGTGCCAGCAGTAGGGACAGGGTCAATCAGCCCCAGCATTTT
TRBV28	few	TRBD1	TRBJ2-3	CASRGQGPDTQYF	TGTGCCAGCAGAGGACAGGGTCCAGATACGCAGTATTTT
TRBV20-1	few	TRBD2	TRBJ2-3	CSARDLGGNTDTQYF	TGCAGTGCTAGAGATCTCGGGGGGAACACAGATACGCAGTATTTT
TRBV6-6	NA	NA	TRBJ1-2	CASSYSGSQELYGYTF	TGTGCCAGCAGTTACTCCGGATCTCAGGAGCTCTATGGCTACACCTTC